The clone carrying this T cell receptor beta chain was seen a few times. What it binds is unknown. The data originate from a study of T-cell memory formation after mild COVID-19. Across the study: The TCR clusters were mostly specific to one donor. Study conclusions and caveats: CD8+ contracting clones occupied EMRA, while CD4+ ones occupied mainly CM and EM. CD4/CD8 balance characterized clones contracting day 15 to 85, and CD4+ skew characterized later expanders.

Germline V gives CDR1 DFQATT, CDR2 SNEGSKA (reference sequence). CDR3 length equals 14 residues. After removal of 6 bases from V and 4 bases from J, the junction contained 7 bases not matched to a gene. The 5'RACE method, run with constant-segment primers, produced TCR alpha and TCR beta cDNA libraries (carrying sample barcodes and UMIs). TCRdb re-derived calls from the 5' RACE reads in MiXCR, one entry per CDR3 protein. The data show about 260,000 distinct CDR3 sequences, over 15% seen once. This receptor was obtained from a man aged 18-30 years who had mild COVID-19 (a few samples of this study predate the infection). Cell type and time point are not known. The genes are TRBV20-1 and TRBJ2-5; 11 bases map to TRBD1. The sequencing input was PBMCs or a T cell subset sorted from them (not recorded which). CDR3 sequence (DNA): TGCAGTGCCAGGACAGGGGGCGTACGAGAGACCCAGTACTTC. Translation gives CSARTGGVRETQYF.